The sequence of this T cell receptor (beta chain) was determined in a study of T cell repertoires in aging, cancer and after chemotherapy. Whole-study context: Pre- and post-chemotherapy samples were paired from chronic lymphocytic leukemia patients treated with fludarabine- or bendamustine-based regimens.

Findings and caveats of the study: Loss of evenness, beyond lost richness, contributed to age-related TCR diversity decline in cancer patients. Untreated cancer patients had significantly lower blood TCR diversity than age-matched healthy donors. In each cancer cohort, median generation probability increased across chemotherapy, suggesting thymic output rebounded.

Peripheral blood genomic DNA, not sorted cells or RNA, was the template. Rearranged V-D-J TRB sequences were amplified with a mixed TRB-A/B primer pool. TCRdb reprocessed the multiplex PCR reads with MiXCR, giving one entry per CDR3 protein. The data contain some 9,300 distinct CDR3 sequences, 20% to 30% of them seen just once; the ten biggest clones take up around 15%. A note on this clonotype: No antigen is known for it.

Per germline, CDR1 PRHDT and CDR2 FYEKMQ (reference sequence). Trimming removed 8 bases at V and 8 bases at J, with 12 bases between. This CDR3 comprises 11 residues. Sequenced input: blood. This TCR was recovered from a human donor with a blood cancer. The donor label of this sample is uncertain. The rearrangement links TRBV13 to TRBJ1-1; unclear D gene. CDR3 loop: CASAVSGEAFF. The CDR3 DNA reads TGTGCCAGCGCGGTGTCGGGGGAAGCTTTCTTT.